The T cell receptor beta chain under discussion was sequenced for a study of vaccination and CD4 T cells after COVID-19. Study summary: With nine or ten mild cases and one severe, convalescent patients were SARS-CoV-2 positive by nasal swab PCR. The stimulus for the cells was overlapping spike peptides derived from SARS-CoV-2, HCoV-NL63, HCoV-OC43 and HCoV-229E.

Regarding this clonotype: Its antigen is currently unknown.

Specified treatment: approximately 9-day PBMC culture with coronavirus spike peptide pools or control peptides (ViraFEST assay). An Oncomine TCR Beta short-read assay was used to sequence the DNA from cultured CD4+ T cells. One entry per CDR3 protein results from TCRdb running MiXCR on the PCR reads. The sample records about 21,000 distinct CDR3 sequences, roughly half being singletons. In germline, CDR1 is SQVTM, CDR2 ANQGSEA. This CDR3 contains 11 residues. V gene TRBV29-1 combines with J gene TRBJ2-2, with TRBD2 matching 7 bases. The receptor was isolated from a human donor who had recovered from COVID-19. The source material was CD4+ T cells from blood, cultured in vitro. The DNA of the CDR3 is TGCTTGGCGGGAGATACCGGGGAGCTGTTTTTT. It codes for CLAGDTGELFF.